This T cell receptor beta chain derives from a study of PD-1 blockade in classical Hodgkin lymphoma. Here immunoSEQ multiplex PCR was the method, and the copy in TCRdb shows in-frame clones only, minus some. The sample has about 85,000 clones, around 90% seen once. A word on this clone: Its antigen is undetermined.

CDR3 length: 13 residues. The V gene's germline CDR1 is MGHRA and CDR2 YSYEKL. V dropped 3 bases and J dropped 0 bases, with 5 bases sitting between them. Study conclusions and caveats: The causes of the repertoire differences, possibly disease activity or prior therapy, remain undefined. Newly diagnosed patients were reported to exhibit reduced baseline TCR diversity relative to healthy donors.

Each of the patients experienced relapse following autologous stem cell transplantation, and their brentuximab vedotin exposure differed. The patients, who had relapsed/refractory classical Hodgkin lymphoma, achieved best responses of complete response, partial response or progressive disease. Sequenced material: peripheral blood mononuclear cells (PBMCs), taken before the second cycle of nivolumab. The chain combines TRBV4-1 with TRBJ2-5; unclear D gene. This TCR came from a human donor with classical Hodgkin lymphoma. CDR3 loop: CASSQAYQETQYF. The DNA for the CDR3 is TGCGCCAGCAGCCAGGCGTACCAAGAGACCCAGTACTTC.